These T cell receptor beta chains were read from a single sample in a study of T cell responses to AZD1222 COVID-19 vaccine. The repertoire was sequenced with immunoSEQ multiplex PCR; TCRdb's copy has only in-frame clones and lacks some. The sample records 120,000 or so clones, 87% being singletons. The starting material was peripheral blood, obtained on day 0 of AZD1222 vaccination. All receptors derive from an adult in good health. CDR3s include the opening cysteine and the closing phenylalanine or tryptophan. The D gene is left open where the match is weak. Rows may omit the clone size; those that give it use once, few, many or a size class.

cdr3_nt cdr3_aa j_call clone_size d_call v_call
TGTGCCAGCAGCTTAGGGGGGACTCCCAACAATGAGCAGTTCTTC CASSLGGTPNNEQFF TRBJ2-1 once . TRBV11-3
TGTGCCAGCAGTTTATCGGGGAGCTCCTACAATGAGCAGTTCTTC CASSLSGSSYNEQFF TRBJ2-1 . . TRBV27
TGTGCCAGCAGTTTCCCAGATTCACCCCTCCACTTT CASSFPDSPLHF TRBJ1-6 . . TRBV6-5
TGTGCCAGCACCCAACGACAGGGGGCTGTCTATGGCTACACCTTC CASTQRQGAVYGYTF TRBJ1-2 . TRBD1 TRBV5-4
TGTGCCAGCAGCCAAGATGGGGCTAGCGGGGGGCATGAGACCCAGTACTTC CASSQDGASGGHETQYF TRBJ2-5 . TRBD2 TRBV4-2
TGTGCCAGCAGCTGGGGGGCGGTTGATCAGCCCCAGCATTTT CASSWGAVDQPQHF TRBJ1-5 . . TRBV11-2
TGTGCCAGCAGTGCGGGGGAAGAAGCTTTCTTT CASSAGEEAFF TRBJ1-1 . . TRBV25-1
TGTGCCAGCAGTACGGGGGGCTACAATCAGCCCCAGCATTTT CASSTGGYNQPQHF TRBJ1-5 few . TRBV2
TGTGCCAGCAGGTTTTTCAGGGGCGGCACTGAAGCTTTCTTT CASRFFRGGTEAFF TRBJ1-1 once . TRBV5-4
TGTGCCAGCTCCCGGAACGGACAGGGGAATACAGATACGCAGTATTTT CASSRNGQGNTDTQYF TRBJ2-3 . TRBD1 TRBV18
TGTGCCAGCAGTTTATTGGTTGCCGGGGAAGCTTTCTTT CASSLLVAGEAFF TRBJ1-1 . . TRBV12-3/TRBV12-4
TGTGCCAGCCAATCGGACAGCACCTACGAGCAGTACTTC CASQSDSTYEQYF TRBJ2-7 . . TRBV25-1
TGCGCCAGCAGCCAGCTAGCGGGAGTCTACAATGAGCAGTTCTTC CASSQLAGVYNEQFF TRBJ2-1 . TRBD2 TRBV5-1
TGTGCCAGTAGTACGACTAGCGGGGGGACCCCCCACGAGCAGTTCTTC CASSTTSGGTPHEQFF TRBJ2-1 . TRBD2 TRBV19
TGTGCCAGCAGCTTAAGGGTATTAAGTGATGAGCAGTTCTTC CASSLRVLSDEQFF TRBJ2-1 . . TRBV7-2
TGCGCCAGCAGCCAAGATCGGAACAATGAGCAGTTCTTC CASSQDRNNEQFF TRBJ2-1 once . TRBV4-3
TGCGCCAGCAGCCAAGCACAGAACTACGAGCAGTACTTC CASSQAQNYEQYF TRBJ2-7 . . TRBV4-3
TGCAGTGCTAGTCGGACAGGGGCCACAGATACGCAGTATTTT CSASRTGATDTQYF TRBJ2-3 . TRBD1 TRBV20-1
TGTGCCAGCTCACCCGCCGGGGGTCGGGCTAACTATGGCTACACCTTC CASSPAGGRANYGYTF TRBJ1-2 . . TRBV18
TGCAGCGTTGAAGGTCTAGCGGGGGGTTTGTACGAGCAGTACTTC CSVEGLAGGLYEQYF TRBJ2-7 . TRBD2 TRBV29-1
TGCGCCAGCGGTTCCTACACTGAAGCTTTCTTT CASGSYTEAFF TRBJ1-1 . . TRBV10-2
TGTGCCAGCAGCTCATACGGGACCAGCTCCTACGAGCAGTACTTC CASSSYGTSSYEQYF TRBJ2-7 . . TRBV5-4
TGTGCCAGTAGTACCCGGGACCTAAATTCACCCCTCCACTTT CASSTRDLNSPLHF TRBJ1-6 . . TRBV19
TGCGCCAGCAGCCAAAAAAGTGGGAATTACGAGCAGTACTTC CASSQKSGNYEQYF TRBJ2-7 . . TRBV4-1
TGTGCCAGCAGCTTAGATCGGAGCGAGACCCAGTACTTC CASSLDRSETQYF TRBJ2-5 . . TRBV11-2
TGTGCCAGCAGCCAACCGGCCACAAAGCAGTTCTTC CASSQPATKQFF TRBJ2-1 . . TRBV3-1/TRBV3-2
TGTGCCAGCATCCGGGACGCAGGAACCTACGAGCAGTACTTC CASIRDAGTYEQYF TRBJ2-7 many . TRBV5-8
TGTGCCAGCAGTGAAGGTTGGGACAGGGCGTCTTACTTC CASSEGWDRASYF TRBJ2-7 . TRBD1 TRBV6-1
TGTGCCAGCAGCCGCCTCCCGGAAGCGGGGGGAGCCAAAAACATTCAGTACTTC CASSRLPEAGGAKNIQYF TRBJ2-4 once TRBD2 TRBV4-2
TGTGCCAGCAGCCGCCTAGGGGACGCTTACAATGAGCAGTTCTTC CASSRLGDAYNEQFF TRBJ2-1 many . TRBV6-2/TRBV6-3
TGTGCCAGCTCACCTAGGACAGGGTCTGGAAACACCATATATTTT CASSPRTGSGNTIYF TRBJ1-3 . TRBD1 TRBV18